Listed here are 21 T cell receptor beta chains from one sample, sequenced in a study of response to subunit inactivated influenza vaccine. TCRdb reanalysed the RT-PCR reads using MiXCR and keeps one entry per CDR3 protein. Of hundreds of thousands of distinct CDR3 sequences listed, roughly 9.7% are singletons. Sequencing used PBMCs from blood, obtained around seven weeks after vaccination. The receptors here all came from a middle-aged man who received an inactivated influenza vaccine.

This clonotype turned up a few times. This sequence joins TRBV20-1 and TRBJ1-5; D is unresolved. Trimming stripped 3 bases from V and 2 bases from J, with 11 bases between. CDR1 is DFQATT, CDR2 SNEGSKA, per germline (reference sequence). CDR3 length: 14 residues. The CDR3 spells CSASMGSGNQPQHF. In nucleotides, the CDR3 is TGCAGTGCTAGCATGGGGTCGGGCAATCAGCCCCAGCATTTT.

The V and J genes are TRBV12-3 or TRBV12-4 and TRBJ2-3, with 8 bases that match TRBD1. Trimming cost V 2 bases and J 6 bases; bases outside gene matches: 4. This CDR3 is built from 14 residues. The CDR3 loop reads CASSLSRTGDTQYF. CDR3 coding DNA: TGTGCCAGCAGTTTATCTCGGACAGGGGATACGCAGTATTTT.

This chain connects TRBV15 to TRBJ2-1; tentatively, D is TRBD1 or TRBD2 (7 bases each). V lost 3 bases and J lost 5, with 17 bases in between. Per the germline V gene, CDR1 is LNHNV and CDR2 is YYDKDF (reference sequence). The CDR3 runs 16 residues. The CDR3 loop reads CATSSSPGGTDNEQFF. The DNA for the CDR3 is TGTGCCACCAGCAGCTCCCCCGGGGGGACAGACAATGAGCAGTTCTTC.

The table lists this clonotype with many counts. The genes are TRBV28 and TRBJ1-5; 9 bases are shared with TRBD1. This CDR3 contains 15 residues. Germline V gene data show CDR1 as MDHEN and CDR2 as SYDVKM. The junction had 6 bases not matched to a gene; V was cut back by 4 bases and J by 5 bases. This chain's CDR3 is CASSSPGQGDQPQHF. In nucleotides, the CDR3 is TGTGCCAGCAGTTCGCCGGGACAGGGTGATCAGCCCCAGCATTTT. Using reference TRBV28 and TRBJ1-5 for the parts outside the CDR3, the full variable domain is DVKVTQSSRYLVKRTGEKVFLECVQDMDHENMFWYRQDPGLGLRLIYFSYDVKMKEKGDIPEGYSVSREKKERFSLILESASTNQTSMYLCASSSPGQGDQPQHFGDGTRLSIL.

This clonotype was detected only a few times. The V call is TRBV7-9, the J call TRBJ1-3; D unclear. The germline V gene encodes CDR1 SEHNR and CDR2 FQNEAQ (reference sequence). V lost 8 bases to trimming and J lost 6 bases, with 11 bases between them. This CDR3 has 12 residues. CDR3 coding DNA: TGTGCCAGCGCGGTCGGGGAAAACACCATATATTTT. This translates into CASAVGENTIYF.

This clonotype has just a few counts. This sequence joins TRBV7-2 and TRBJ2-7, with D possibly TRBD2 on 5 matching bases. Per the germline V gene, CDR1 is SGHTA and CDR2 is FQGNSA. V gave up 5 bases and J gave up 8 bases, with 10 bases separating them. The length of the CDR3 is 11 residues. The CDR3 here is CASSPSGKQYF. The CDR3 nucleotides read TGTGCCAGCAGCCCGAGCGGAAAGCAGTACTTC.

V gene TRBV6-5 combines with J gene TRBJ1-4; D remains unclear. The CDR3 runs to 15 residues. V was trimmed by 5 bases and J by 0 bases, leaving 10 bases between them. CDR1 and CDR2 from the germline V gene are MNHEY and SVGAGI. CDR3 DNA: TGTGCCAGCAGTCACGGACGAGCAACTAATGAAAAACTGTTTTTT. Its protein is CASSHGRATNEKLFF.

This clonotype has a count of ten or more. This sequence joins TRBV12-3 or TRBV12-4 and TRBJ2-1; TRBD1 agrees at 9 bases. CDR3 length: 15 amino acids. Unmatched junction bases numbered 6, after V lost 5 bases and J lost 4 bases. The CDR3 here is CASSPGQGKYNEQFF. CDR3 bases: TGTGCCAGCAGTCCGGGACAGGGAAAATACAATGAGCAGTTCTTC.

This clonotype was seen a few times. V usage is TRBV2 and J usage is TRBJ2-7, with D unclear. Germline loops: CDR1 SNHLY, CDR2 FYNNEI. V was trimmed by 3 bases and J by 5 bases, leaving 14 bases between them. The CDR3 spans 14 residues. The CDR3 bases are TGTGCCAGCAGTGAGGAAGGAATTTGGCACGAGCAGTACTTC. Amino acids: CASSEEGIWHEQYF.

The chain carries TRBV11-2 and TRBJ2-1; 8 bases line up with TRBD2. Per germline, CDR1 SGHAT and CDR2 FQNNGV. This CDR3 is built from 14 residues. V lost 2 bases to trimming and J lost 9 bases; unmatched junction nucleotides: 6. The CDR3, as DNA: TGTGCCAGCAGCTTAACGCGGGGGGCCGGTGAGCAGTTCTTC. Its translation is CASSLTRGAGEQFF.

This clonotype has ten or more counts. The chain couples TRBV20-1 to TRBJ1-5; D is undetermined. CDR1 and CDR2 from the germline V gene are DFQATT and SNEGSKA (reference sequence). The CDR3 contains 13 residues. V was cut by 5 bases and J by 1 base, with 9 bases left in between. Here the CDR3 DNA reads TGCAGTGCTCTACTCTCAAGCAATCAGCCCCAGCATTTT. Protein product: CSALLSSNQPQHF.

The chain joins TRBV2 to TRBJ2-7; D gene uncertain. V lost 2 bases and J lost 2, with 10 bases in between. The CDR3 covers 14 residues. CDR1 and CDR2 from the germline V gene are SNHLY and FYNNEI. CDR3 loop: CASSEFGRPYEQYF. The CDR3 bases are TGTGCCAGCAGTGAATTTGGCAGGCCCTACGAGCAGTACTTC.

This clonotype has only a few counts. The chain's CDR3 is CASSEHGTGSSSGNTIYF. For the CDR3, the DNA is TGTGCCAGCAGCGAACATGGGACAGGGTCAAGCTCTGGAAACACCATATATTTT. The rearrangement links TRBV25-1 to TRBJ1-3; 9 bases agree with TRBD1. Per the germline V gene, CDR1 is MGHDK and CDR2 is SYGVNS. The CDR3 consists of 18 residues. V lost 6 bases to trimming and J lost 0 bases; unmatched junction nucleotides: 12.

A note on this clonotype: Compared with germline, one end of the junction differs, possibly owing to a read error. The genes are TRBV4-3 and TRBJ1-5; D not resolved. The CDR3 length is 14 residues. The germline CDR1 and CDR2 sequences are LGHNA and YSLEER. The CDR3 region is CASSQESSGQAQHF. As DNA, the CDR3 is TGCGCCAGCAGCCAAGAGTCTTCAGGTCAGGCCCAGCATTTT.

This clonotype came up many times. The chain has TRBV20-1 and TRBJ1-6, with D perhaps matching TRBD1 (5 bases). The CDR3 runs 12 residues. Trimming shortened V by 2 bases and J by 8 bases, and 7 bases separated the two germline ends. Germline V lookup: CDR1 DFQATT, CDR2 SNEGSKA (reference sequence). The CDR3 sequence is CSARMGDSPLHF. The CDR3 bases are TGCAGTGCTAGAATGGGGGATTCACCCCTCCACTTT.

This clonotype was seen a few times. The gene calls are TRBV7-6 and TRBJ2-2; 9 nucleotides align to TRBD2. Per germline, CDR1 SGHVS and CDR2 FNYEAQ. The junction had 9 bases not matched to a gene; V was cut back by 4 bases and J by 3 bases. The CDR3 loop spans 17 amino acids. The CDR3 loop is CASSSSVAGVYTGELFF. The CDR3 DNA is TGTGCCAGCAGCTCCTCGGTAGCGGGGGTTTACACCGGGGAGCTGTTTTTT.

This clonotype has more than one count but fewer than ten. The V call is TRBV6-6, the J call TRBJ1-5; unclear D gene. From germline, CDR1 is MNHNY and CDR2 SVGAGI (reference sequence). The V end lost 5 bases, the J end lost 8 bases, and 10 bases lay between the germline ends. The CDR3 has 12 amino acids. The CDR3 is CASSDFGEPQHF. As DNA, the CDR3 is TGTGCCAGCAGTGATTTCGGGGAGCCCCAGCATTTT.

The chain uses TRBV7-3 and TRBJ2-1; 9 positions match TRBD2. Germline V gene data show CDR1 as SGHTA and CDR2 as FQGTGA. V was clipped by 0 bases and J by 8 bases; unmatched bases: 2. This CDR3 is 14 amino acids long. The DNA of the CDR3 is TGTGCCAGCAGCTTAACGGCTAGCGGGGATGAGCAGTTCTTC. This encodes CASSLTASGDEQFF.

This clonotype was counted at least ten times. The V and J genes are TRBV15 and TRBJ2-5; no reliable D call. V lost 5 bases and J 3 bases, leaving 4 bases between the germline ends. This CDR3 region has 11 residues. Germline V lookup: CDR1 LNHNV, CDR2 YYDKDF (reference sequence). In DNA form, the CDR3 reads TGTGCCACCAGCGCAAAAGAGACCCAGTACTTC. Translation: CATSAKETQYF.

V and J are TRBV5-1 and TRBJ2-4; TRBD2 matches 12 bases. J gave up 0 bases and V 3 bases, and 4 bases lay outside the gene matches. This CDR3 is built from 17 residues. Germline-derived CDR1 and CDR2 are SGHRS and YFSETQ. The CDR3 DNA follows: TGCGCCAGCAGCTCGTCTAGCGGGAGGGCAGCCAAAAACATTCAGTACTTC. This sequence encodes CASSSSSGRAAKNIQYF.

This sequence joins TRBV20-1 and TRBJ1-5, with D possibly matching TRBD1 (5 bases). V was cut by 7 bases and J by 3 bases, with 13 bases left in between. The CDR3 is 13 residues long. CDR1 and CDR2 (germline): DFQATT, SNEGSKA (reference sequence). CDR3 in DNA: TGCAGTGTCCTCCGACAGTTCAATCAGCCCCAGCATTTT. It codes for CSVLRQFNQPQHF.